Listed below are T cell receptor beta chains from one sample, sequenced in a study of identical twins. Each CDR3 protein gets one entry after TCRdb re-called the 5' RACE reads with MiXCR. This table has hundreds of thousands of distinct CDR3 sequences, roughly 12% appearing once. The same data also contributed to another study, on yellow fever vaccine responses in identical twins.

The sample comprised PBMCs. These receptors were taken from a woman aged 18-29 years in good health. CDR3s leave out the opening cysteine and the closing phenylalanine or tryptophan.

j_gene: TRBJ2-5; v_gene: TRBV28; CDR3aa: ASGGVRYQETQY
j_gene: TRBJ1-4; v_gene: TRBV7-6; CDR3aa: ASSLGDIWGEKLF
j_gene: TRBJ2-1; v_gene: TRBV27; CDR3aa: ASSDRRTGGTRVGYNEQF
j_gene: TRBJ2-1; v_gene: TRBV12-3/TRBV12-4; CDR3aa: ASSLSRPYDEQF
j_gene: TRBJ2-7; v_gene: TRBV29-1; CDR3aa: SVADRVNEQY
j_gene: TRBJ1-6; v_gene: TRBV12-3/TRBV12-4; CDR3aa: ASSRTGGISPLH
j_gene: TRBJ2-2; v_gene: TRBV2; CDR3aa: ASGTRTGRTGELF
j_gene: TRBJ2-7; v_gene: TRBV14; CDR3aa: ASSPPGGTYEQY
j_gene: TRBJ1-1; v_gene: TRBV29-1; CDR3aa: SHRMIQGRTEAF
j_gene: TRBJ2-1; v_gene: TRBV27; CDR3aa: ASSPWTSGGGNEQF
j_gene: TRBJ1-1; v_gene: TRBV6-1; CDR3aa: ASSEWGTGGTEAF
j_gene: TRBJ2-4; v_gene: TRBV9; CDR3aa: ASSAQRQDPLAKNIQY
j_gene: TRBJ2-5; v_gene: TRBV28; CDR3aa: ASRPGGNQETQY
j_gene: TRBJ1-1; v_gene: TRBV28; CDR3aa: ASSPSLLPHEAF
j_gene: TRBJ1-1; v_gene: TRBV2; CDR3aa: ASSGGYTEAF
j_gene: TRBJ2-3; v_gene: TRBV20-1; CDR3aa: SAREGGGPPQVTDTQY
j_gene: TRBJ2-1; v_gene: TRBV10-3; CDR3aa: AISDMTGWF
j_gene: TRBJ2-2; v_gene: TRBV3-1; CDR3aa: ASSPDLVSGGDLF
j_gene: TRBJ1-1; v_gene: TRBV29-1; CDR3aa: SGGQGANTEAF
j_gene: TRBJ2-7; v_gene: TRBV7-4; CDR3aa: ASSSTVTYEQY
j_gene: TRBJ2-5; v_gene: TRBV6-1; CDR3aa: ASSVPGTGHSKTQY
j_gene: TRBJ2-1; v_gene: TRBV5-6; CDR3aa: ASGPGPSSYNEQF
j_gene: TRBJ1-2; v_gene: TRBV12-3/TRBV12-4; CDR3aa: ASSLEGRVGGYT
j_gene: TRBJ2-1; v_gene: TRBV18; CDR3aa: ASSPEFVRDEQF
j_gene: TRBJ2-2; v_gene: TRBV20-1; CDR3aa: SARDQAAGGPNTGELF
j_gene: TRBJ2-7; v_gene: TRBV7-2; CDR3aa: ASSLGRLSSYEQY
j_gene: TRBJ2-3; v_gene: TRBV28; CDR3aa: ASSSGGTSGATDTQY
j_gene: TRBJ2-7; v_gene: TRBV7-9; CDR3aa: ASSSTGTGTYEQY
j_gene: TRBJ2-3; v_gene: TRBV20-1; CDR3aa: SGLGGGSTDTQY
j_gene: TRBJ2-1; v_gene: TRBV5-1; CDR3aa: ASSSIAAAGYNEQF
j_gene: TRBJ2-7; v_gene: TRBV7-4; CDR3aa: ASSPRTRQLFFEQY
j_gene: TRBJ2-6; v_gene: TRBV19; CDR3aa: ASSSPPGANVLT
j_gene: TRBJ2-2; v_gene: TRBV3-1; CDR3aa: ASSPRGVDTGELF
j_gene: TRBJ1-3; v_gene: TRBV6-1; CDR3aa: ASSDGPRNTIY
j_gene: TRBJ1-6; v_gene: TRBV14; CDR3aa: ASSPDTSSYNSPLH
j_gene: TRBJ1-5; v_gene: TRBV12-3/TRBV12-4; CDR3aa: ASSTGVGQPQH
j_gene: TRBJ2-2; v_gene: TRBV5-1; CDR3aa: ASSGRTSGTGELF
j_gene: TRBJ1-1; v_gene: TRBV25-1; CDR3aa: ASRKVGGGGTEAF
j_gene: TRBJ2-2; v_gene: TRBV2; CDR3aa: ASRVARETGELF
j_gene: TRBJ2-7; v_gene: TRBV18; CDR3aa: ASSPGGLVYEQY
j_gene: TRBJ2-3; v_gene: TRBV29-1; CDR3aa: SVVIAPTDTQY
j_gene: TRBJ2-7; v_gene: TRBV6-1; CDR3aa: ATHLGSFGYEQY
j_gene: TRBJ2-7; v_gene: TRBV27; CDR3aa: ASSLTGLLDEQY
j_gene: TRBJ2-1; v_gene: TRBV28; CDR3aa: ASSLASSSYNEQF
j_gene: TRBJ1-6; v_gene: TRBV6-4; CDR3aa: ASRETGIGDSPLH
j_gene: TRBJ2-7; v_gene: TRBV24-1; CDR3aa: ATSGAPGTSEAYEQY
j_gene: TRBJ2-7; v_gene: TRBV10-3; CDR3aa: AISKSDRGSYEQY
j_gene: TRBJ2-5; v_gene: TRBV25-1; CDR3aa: ASTGEETQY
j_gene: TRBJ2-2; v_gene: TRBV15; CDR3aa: ATTPGGSDTGELF
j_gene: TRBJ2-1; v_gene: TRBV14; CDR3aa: ASSLYGTSLQF
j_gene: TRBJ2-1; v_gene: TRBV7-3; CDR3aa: ASSLVRLAGGQNEQF
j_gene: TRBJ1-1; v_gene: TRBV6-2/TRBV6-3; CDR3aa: ASSYRGGDTEAF
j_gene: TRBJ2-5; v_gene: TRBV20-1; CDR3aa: SAPFLQGYQETQY
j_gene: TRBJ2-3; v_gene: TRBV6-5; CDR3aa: ASSSRTANTQY
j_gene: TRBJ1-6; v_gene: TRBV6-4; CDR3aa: ASSEGGFNSPLH
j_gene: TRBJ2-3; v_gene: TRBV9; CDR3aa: ASSPGDPLDTQY
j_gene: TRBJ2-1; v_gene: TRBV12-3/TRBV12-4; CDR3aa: ASSSGLAGAPLRNEQF
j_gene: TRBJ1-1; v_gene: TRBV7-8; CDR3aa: ASSSLVGVPEAF
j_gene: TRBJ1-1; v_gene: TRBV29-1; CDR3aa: SVETFEGNTEAF
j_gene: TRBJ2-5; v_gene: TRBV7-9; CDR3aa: ASSFRGEETQY